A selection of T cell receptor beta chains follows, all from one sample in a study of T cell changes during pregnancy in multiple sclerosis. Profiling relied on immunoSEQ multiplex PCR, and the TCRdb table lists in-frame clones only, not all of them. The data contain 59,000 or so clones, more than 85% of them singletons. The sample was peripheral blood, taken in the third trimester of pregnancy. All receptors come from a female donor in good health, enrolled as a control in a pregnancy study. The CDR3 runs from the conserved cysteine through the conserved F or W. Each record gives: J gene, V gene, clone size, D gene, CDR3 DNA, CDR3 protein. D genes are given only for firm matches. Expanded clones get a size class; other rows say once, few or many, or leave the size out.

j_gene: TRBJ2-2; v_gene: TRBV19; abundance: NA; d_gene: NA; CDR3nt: TGTGCCAGTAGTATAAGCCTCAACACCGGGGAGCTGTTTTTT; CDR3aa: CASSISLNTGELFF
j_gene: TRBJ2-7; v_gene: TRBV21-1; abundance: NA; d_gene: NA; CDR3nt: TGTGCCAGCAGCAAAGGGGGCAGTGAAAACGAGCAGTACTTC; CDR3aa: CASSKGGSENEQYF
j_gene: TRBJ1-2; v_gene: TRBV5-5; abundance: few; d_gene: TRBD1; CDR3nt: TGTGCCAGCAGCAAGGACAGGGGAGAATATGGCTACACCTTC; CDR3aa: CASSKDRGEYGYTF
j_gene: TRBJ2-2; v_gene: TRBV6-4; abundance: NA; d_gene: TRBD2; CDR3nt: TGTGCCAGCAGTGCAGTAGCGGGGAACACCGGGGAGCTGTTTTTT; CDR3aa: CASSAVAGNTGELFF
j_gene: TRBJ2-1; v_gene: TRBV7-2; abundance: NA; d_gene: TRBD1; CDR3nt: TGTGCCAGCAGCCAACAGGGGGCTAGCAATGAGCAGTTCTTC; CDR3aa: CASSQQGASNEQFF
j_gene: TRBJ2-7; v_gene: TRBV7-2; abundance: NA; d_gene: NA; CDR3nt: TGTGCCAGCAGCCTACTGACAGACTCCTACGAGCAGTACTTC; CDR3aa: CASSLLTDSYEQYF
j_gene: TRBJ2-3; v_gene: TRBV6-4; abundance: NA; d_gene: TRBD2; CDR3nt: TGTGCCAGCAGTGACGAGGCGGGAGGCGGAGATACGCAGTATTTT; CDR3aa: CASSDEAGGGDTQYF
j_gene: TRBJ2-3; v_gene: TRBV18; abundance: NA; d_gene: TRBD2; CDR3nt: TGTGCCAGCTCACTGGGGGGGACAGATACGCAGTATTTT; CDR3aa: CASSLGGTDTQYF
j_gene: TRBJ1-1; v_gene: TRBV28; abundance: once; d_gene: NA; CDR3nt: TGTGCCTCGGGAGGGCTCACGAACACTGAAGCTTTCTTT; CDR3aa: CASGGLTNTEAFF
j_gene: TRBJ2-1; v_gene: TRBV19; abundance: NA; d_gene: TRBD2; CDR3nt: TGTGCCAGTGGGCTAGCGGTTGATAACAATGAGCAGTTCTTC; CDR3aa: CASGLAVDNNEQFF